The following is a T cell receptor beta chain sequence with its context. V trimming: 5 bases; J trimming: 5 bases; junction bases outside the gene matches: 5. This CDR3 has 14 amino acids. Germline CDR1 is SGHTA and CDR2 is FQGTGA. TCRdb keeps only in-frame clones here, not all; method: immunoSEQ multiplex PCR. Counted here are 180,000 or so clones, approximately 90% occurring once; the ten biggest clones make up approximately 4%. The data stem from a study of T cell responses to AZD1222 COVID-19 vaccine. This rearrangement joins TRBV7-3 to TRBJ2-2, with 7 bases fitting TRBD1. The TCR originated in an adult who received the MenACWY meningococcal vaccine as a control. The starting material was peripheral blood, obtained 28 days after the second dose of the MenACWY control vaccine. CDR3 amino acids: CASSGVQGTGELFF. CDR3 DNA: TGTGCCAGCAGCGGCGTACAGGGGACCGGGGAGCTGTTTTTT. Together with reference TRBV7-3 and TRBJ2-2, the CDR3 gives the full variable domain: GAGVSQTPSNKVTEKGKYVELRCDPISGHTALYWYRQSLGQGPEFLIYFQGTGAADDSGLPNDRFFAVRPEGSVSTLKIQRTERGDSAVYLCASSGVQGTGELFFGEGSRLTVL.